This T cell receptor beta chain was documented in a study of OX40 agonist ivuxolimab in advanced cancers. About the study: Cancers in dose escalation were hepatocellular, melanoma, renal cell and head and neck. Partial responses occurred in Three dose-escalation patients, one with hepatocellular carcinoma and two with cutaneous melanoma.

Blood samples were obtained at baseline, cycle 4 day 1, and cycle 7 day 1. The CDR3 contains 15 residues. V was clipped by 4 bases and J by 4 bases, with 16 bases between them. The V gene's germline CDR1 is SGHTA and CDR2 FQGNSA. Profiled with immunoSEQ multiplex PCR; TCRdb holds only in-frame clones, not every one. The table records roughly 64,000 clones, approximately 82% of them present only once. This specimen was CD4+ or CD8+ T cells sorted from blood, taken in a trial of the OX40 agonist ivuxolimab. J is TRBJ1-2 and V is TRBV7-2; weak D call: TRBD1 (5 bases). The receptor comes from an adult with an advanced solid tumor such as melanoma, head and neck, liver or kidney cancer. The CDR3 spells CASSSQGLVGYGYTF. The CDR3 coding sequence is TGTGCCAGCAGCTCGCAGGGATTAGTGGGCTATGGCTACACCTTC.